The 20 T cell receptor beta chains listed next were all sequenced from one sample in a study of control samples from healthy donors and cancer patients. The repertoire was sequenced with immunoSEQ multiplex PCR; TCRdb's copy has only in-frame clones and lacks some. This sample carries 100,000 to 150,000 clones, roughly 91% of them seen once, and the ten largest clones take approximately 9%. Sequenced sample: blood. These receptors all stem from a man in his forties in good health.

A note on this clone: The junction shows a germline mismatch at one end, possibly a read error. The V gene is TRBV6-5, the J gene TRBJ1-5, with D unclear. The CDR3 spans 13 residues. Germline CDR1 and CDR2: MNHEY and SVGAGI. The CDR3 is CANSYHNGQSQHF. The CDR3 bases are TGTGCCAACAGTTATCACAACGGTCAGTCCCAGCATTTT.

The genes are TRBV29-1 and TRBJ2-7; TRBD1 matches at 11 bases. From germline, CDR1 is SQVTM and CDR2 ANQGSEA. CDR3 length equals 14 residues. With 7 bases clipped from V and 4 bases from J, the junction kept 9 bases outside the gene matches. The CDR3 DNA follows: TGCAGCGCCCGAAGGGGACAGGGGGTTTACGAGCAGTACTTC. Translated, it gives CSARRGQGVYEQYF.

The chain is built from TRBV30 and TRBJ2-2; D is tentatively TRBD1 or TRBD2 (5 bases each). CDR1 is GTSNPN and CDR2 is SVGIG in the germline V gene (reference sequence). Trimming stripped 3 bases from V and 2 bases from J, with 13 bases between. The CDR3 totals 15 residues. CDR3 protein: CAWSRDLGNTGELFF. CDR3 DNA: TGTGCCTGGAGCCGGGACCTCGGTAACACCGGGGAGCTGTTTTTT.

This sequence joins TRBV7-3 and TRBJ2-1; TRBD2 aligns across 10 bases. Germline CDR1 and CDR2: SGHTA and FQGTGA. This CDR3 spans 15 amino acids. V trimming: 5 bases; J trimming: 7 bases; junction bases outside the gene matches: 8. The CDR3 sequence: CASSNIAGGLNEQFF. CDR3 DNA: TGTGCCAGCAGCAATATAGCGGGGGGCCTTAATGAGCAGTTCTTC.

The V and J genes are TRBV2 and TRBJ2-5; 10 bases map to TRBD2. The germline V gene has CDR1 SNHLY and CDR2 FYNNEI. The ends lost 2 bases at V and 2 bases at J; junction bases unmatched: 5. The CDR3 length is 16 residues. CDR3 bases: TGTGCCAGCAGTGAACTTAGCGGGGGGCCTCAAGAGACCCAGTACTTC. It is translated as CASSELSGGPQETQYF.

The chain carries TRBV30 and TRBJ2-5; the D gene is possibly TRBD1 (6 bases). Germline lookup yields CDR1 GTSNPN and CDR2 SVGIG (reference sequence). The V end lost 0 bases, the J end lost 5 bases, and 16 bases lay between the germline ends. The CDR3 is 15 residues long. CDR3 sequence reads: CAWSVPRGRWETQYF. The CDR3 DNA follows: TGTGCCTGGAGTGTTCCCAGGGGCCGGTGGGAGACCCAGTACTTC.

V usage is TRBV10-3 and J usage is TRBJ2-7, with D perhaps TRBD2 (5 bases). CDR1 ENHRY and CDR2 SYGVKD come from the germline V gene. V was pared by 10 bases and J by 2 bases, with 27 bases between. This CDR3 spans 17 amino acids. The CDR3 protein is CATSRITDEGIPYEQYF. CDR3 DNA sequence: TGTGCCACCTCACGGATTACTGACGAGGGCATCCCCTACGAGCAGTACTTC.

The rearrangement links TRBV9 to TRBJ1-2; D is undetermined. Germline lookup yields CDR1 SGDLS and CDR2 YYNGEE. V lost 6 bases and J lost 4, with 16 bases in between. The CDR3 has 14 residues. The CDR3, as DNA: TGTGCCAGCACCGATGAGACCCGGGGCTATGGCTACACCTTC. Its protein product is CASTDETRGYGYTF.

The rearrangement uses TRBV7-8 and TRBJ2-2; 9 bases agree with TRBD1. The V and J ends lost 5 bases and 7 bases, in that order; junction bases with no gene match: 17. Germline V lookup: CDR1 SGHVS, CDR2 FQNEAQ. The CDR3 spans 18 residues. This CDR3 is CASSPTTGTGFVGGELFF. CDR3 DNA: TGTGCCAGCAGCCCAACAACCGGGACAGGGTTCGTCGGCGGGGAGCTGTTTTTT.

In the case of this clone: In the same sample, other DNA sequences code for this CDR3. This chain links TRBV2 with TRBJ2-1, with D possibly matching TRBD2 (5 bases). Germline CDR1 is SNHLY and CDR2 is FYNNEI. The CDR3 runs 11 residues. Trimming cost V 7 bases and J 4 bases, with 5 bases left between them. CDR3 amino acids: CASTGYNEQFF. CDR3 sequence (DNA): TGTGCCAGCACGGGATACAATGAGCAGTTCTTC.

The rearrangement joins TRBV6-5 to TRBJ1-2; D unclear. Trimming shortened V by 0 bases and J by 5 bases, and 7 bases separated the two germline ends. Per germline, CDR1 MNHEY and CDR2 SVGAGI. This CDR3 is 13 amino acids long. The CDR3 DNA sequence: TGTGCCAGCAGTTACTCGGCCGATTATGGCTACACCTTC. It yields the protein CASSYSADYGYTF.

This rearrangement joins TRBV19 to TRBJ2-2; TRBD1 agrees at 9 bases. The V and J ends lost 7 bases and 5 bases, in that order; junction bases with no gene match: 11. CDR3 length equals 16 residues. Germline CDR1 reads LNHDA; CDR2 reads SQIVND (reference sequence). CDR3 sequence: CASTKGQGLSTGELFF. CDR3 bases: TGTGCCAGTACCAAAGGACAGGGGCTAAGTACCGGGGAGCTGTTTTTT.

V gene TRBV27 combines with J gene TRBJ1-2, with a weak D call TRBD1 (6 bases). Looked up from germline, CDR1 is MNHEY and CDR2 is SMNVEV (reference sequence). The CDR3 is 15 amino acids. Trimming pared 0 bases from V and 4 bases from J, leaving 12 bases between. CDR3 sequence (DNA): TGTGCCAGCAGTTTATCCTATACGGACAGCTATGGCTACACCTTC. Translation: CASSLSYTDSYGYTF.

This clone was seen only once. V gene TRBV7-9 combines with J gene TRBJ1-1; TRBD1 is a possible D gene (5 bases). V was cut by 3 bases and J by 1 base, with 9 bases left in between. The V gene's germline CDR1 is SEHNR and CDR2 FQNEAQ (reference sequence). CDR3 length: 14 amino acids. CDR3 amino acids: CASSFQGSNTEAFF. The CDR3 bases are TGTGCCAGCAGCTTCCAGGGATCGAACACTGAAGCTTTCTTT.

The chain carries TRBV18 and TRBJ1-4; no clear D gene. The length of the CDR3 is 16 residues. Trimming shortened V by 3 bases and J by 8 bases, and 19 bases separated the two germline ends. Germline values: CDR1 KGHSH, CDR2 LQKENI. DNA for the CDR3: TGTGCCAGCTCACCTATTACACCTGAGGCGACGGAAAAACTGTTTTTT. It encodes CASSPITPEATEKLFF.

This clone was counted once. This chain links TRBV9 with TRBJ2-2; D uncertain. The CDR3 runs to 14 residues. From germline, CDR1 is SGDLS and CDR2 YYNGEE. The germline V and J ends were trimmed by 2 bases and 6 bases, with 11 bases remaining between them. Written as DNA, the CDR3 is TGTGCCAGCAGCGTGGGGTTAGCTGCCGGGGAGCTGTTTTTT. Translating it yields CASSVGLAAGELFF. Together with reference TRBV9 and TRBJ2-2, the CDR3 gives the full variable domain: DSGVTQTPKHLITATGQRVTLRCSPRSGDLSVYWYQQSLDQGLQFLIQYYNGEERAKGNILERFSAQQFPDLHSELNLSSLELGDSALYFCASSVGLAAGELFFGEGSRLTVL.

The rearrangement links TRBV7-9 to TRBJ2-5; D remains ambiguous. Trimming removed 1 base from V and 4 bases from J, with 7 bases in between. CDR3 length: 13 amino acids. In germline, CDR1 is SEHNR, CDR2 FQNEAQ (reference sequence). CDR3 sequence (DNA): TGTGCCAGCAGCTTAGTAGTTAGAGAGACCCAGTACTTC. It yields the protein CASSLVVRETQYF.

The gene calls are TRBV7-2 and TRBJ1-6; TRBD1 agrees at 7 bases. This CDR3 is 15 amino acids long. CDR1 and CDR2 from the germline V gene are SGHTA and FQGNSA. Unmatched junction bases numbered 7, after V lost 1 base and J lost 10 bases. The CDR3 spells CASSLVYRDRSPLHF. DNA of the CDR3: TGTGCCAGCAGCTTAGTATACCGGGACAGATCACCCCTCCACTTT. The variable domain in full, completed from reference TRBV7-2 and TRBJ1-6, reads GAGVSQSPSNKVTEKGKDVELRCDPISGHTALYWYRQSLGQGLEFLIYFQGNSAPDKSGLPSDRFSAERTGGSVSTLTIQRTQQEDSAVYLCASSLVYRDRSPLHFGNGTRLTVT.

This clone turned up a few times. This chain joins TRBV6-2 or TRBV6-3 and TRBJ1-6, with TRBD1 identical over 7 bases. V shed 6 bases and J 5 bases; nucleotides not matched to a gene: 4. CDR1 and CDR2 (germline): MNHEY, SVGEGT. CDR3 length: 14 amino acids. The CDR3 DNA sequence: TGTGCCAGCAGCTTGGGACAGAATAATTCACCCCTCCACTTT. This gives the protein CASSLGQNNSPLHF.

The CDR3 DNA follows: TGTGCCACCAGTGGCCCACAGGGGCCGATCTCTGGGGCCAACGTCCTGACTTTC. Amino acids: CATSGPQGPISGANVLTF. The gene calls are TRBV24-1 and TRBJ2-6; TRBD1 matches 7 bases. The V gene's germline CDR1 is KGHDR and CDR2 SFDVKD. This CDR3 has 18 residues. Germline trimming cut 5 bases from V and 0 bases from J; bases unmatched to any gene: 9.